A selection of T cell receptor beta chains follows, all from one sample in a study of blood T cell repertoires in COVID-19. Profiled with immunoSEQ multiplex PCR; TCRdb holds only in-frame clones, not every one. Of roughly 88,000 clones listed, around 90% are singletons. What was sequenced was peripheral blood. These receptors all stem from a woman aged 45-59 years in a cohort sampled during active COVID-19. Each CDR3 is given with its conserved first and last residue. A D gene is named only where the DNA matches it firmly. Part of the rows lack a size; the others show once, few, many or a class for expanded clones.

V gene: TRBV28; CDR3 length: 13; clone size: .; D gene: TRBD1; J gene: TRBJ2-7; CDR3 protein: CASSFGQDPRQYF; CDR3 DNA: TGTGCCAGCAGTTTCGGACAGGACCCCCGGCAGTACTTC
V gene: TRBV4-2; CDR3 length: 16; clone size: .; D gene: TRBD1; J gene: TRBJ2-1; CDR3 protein: CASSRDGQGAYNEQFF; CDR3 DNA: TGTGCCAGCAGCCGGGACGGACAGGGGGCTTATAATGAGCAGTTCTTC
V gene: TRBV5-4; CDR3 length: 16; clone size: .; D gene: TRBD1; J gene: TRBJ1-1; CDR3 protein: CASSPPAGGRVTEAFF; CDR3 DNA: TGTGCCAGCAGCCCACCAGCAGGGGGGCGGGTCACTGAAGCTTTCTTT
V gene: TRBV12-3/TRBV12-4; CDR3 length: 12; clone size: .; D gene: .; J gene: TRBJ1-2; CDR3 protein: CASSGTEGGYTF; CDR3 DNA: TGTGCCAGCAGTGGGACGGAGGGCGGCTACACCTTC
V gene: TRBV5-1; CDR3 length: 14; clone size: .; D gene: .; J gene: TRBJ2-5; CDR3 protein: CASSLASLQETQYF; CDR3 DNA: TGCGCCAGCAGCTTGGCGAGTCTTCAAGAGACCCAGTACTTC
V gene: TRBV18; CDR3 length: 14; clone size: .; D gene: .; J gene: TRBJ1-1; CDR3 protein: CASSPVGGETEAFF; CDR3 DNA: TGTGCCAGCTCCCCTGTAGGGGGGGAGACTGAAGCTTTCTTT
V gene: TRBV11-3; CDR3 length: 15; clone size: .; D gene: .; J gene: TRBJ1-5; CDR3 protein: CASSRPGGKGQPQHF; CDR3 DNA: TGTGCCAGCAGCCGACCGGGGGGGAAAGGTCAGCCCCAGCATTTT
V gene: TRBV10-3; CDR3 length: 13; clone size: .; D gene: TRBD2; J gene: TRBJ2-7; CDR3 protein: CAIRTSGSFEQYF; CDR3 DNA: TGTGCCATCAGGACTAGCGGGAGCTTCGAGCAGTACTTC
V gene: TRBV7-9; CDR3 length: 17; clone size: .; D gene: TRBD2; J gene: TRBJ2-3; CDR3 protein: CASSQTGLTYGPDTQYF; CDR3 DNA: TGTGCCAGCAGCCAAACGGGACTAACTTACGGTCCAGATACGCAGTATTTT
V gene: TRBV7-2; CDR3 length: 15; clone size: .; D gene: .; J gene: TRBJ2-7; CDR3 protein: CASSLALGGSYEQYF; CDR3 DNA: TGTGCCAGCAGCTTAGCGCTCGGCGGTTCCTACGAGCAGTACTTC
V gene: TRBV7-9; CDR3 length: 14; clone size: .; D gene: .; J gene: TRBJ2-1; CDR3 protein: CASSLRAGLGEQFF; CDR3 DNA: TGTGCCAGCAGCTTAAGGGCGGGCCTTGGTGAGCAGTTCTTC
V gene: TRBV3-1/TRBV3-2; CDR3 length: 18; clone size: .; D gene: TRBD2; J gene: TRBJ2-7; CDR3 protein: CASSQSPLTSGGSYEQYF; CDR3 DNA: TGTGCCAGCAGCCAATCCCCCCTAACTAGCGGGGGCTCCTACGAGCAGTACTTC
V gene: TRBV11-3; CDR3 length: 12; clone size: .; D gene: .; J gene: TRBJ2-7; CDR3 protein: CASSFGGHEQYF; CDR3 DNA: TGTGCCAGCAGCTTTGGAGGCCACGAGCAGTACTTC
V gene: TRBV10-3; CDR3 length: 13; clone size: .; D gene: .; J gene: TRBJ1-6; CDR3 protein: CAISESAVLPLHF; CDR3 DNA: TGTGCCATCAGTGAGTCCGCCGTACTACCCCTCCACTTT
V gene: TRBV10-3; CDR3 length: 14; clone size: once; D gene: TRBD1; J gene: TRBJ2-2; CDR3 protein: CAISGRQGTGELFF; CDR3 DNA: TGTGCCATCAGTGGGCGACAGGGTACCGGGGAGCTGTTTTTT
V gene: TRBV5-1; CDR3 length: 15; clone size: .; D gene: TRBD2; J gene: TRBJ2-2; CDR3 protein: CASSYRLADPGELFF; CDR3 DNA: TGCGCCAGCAGCTACCGACTAGCAGACCCCGGGGAGCTGTTTTTT
V gene: TRBV6-6; CDR3 length: 14; clone size: once; D gene: TRBD2; J gene: TRBJ2-1; CDR3 protein: CASRPGRGGNEQFF; CDR3 DNA: TGTGCCAGCAGACCCGGGCGGGGGGGCAATGAGCAGTTCTTC
V gene: TRBV18; CDR3 length: 14; clone size: .; D gene: .; J gene: TRBJ1-2; CDR3 protein: CASSPGLNRDGYTF; CDR3 DNA: TGTGCCAGCTCACCAGGGTTAAACAGGGATGGCTACACCTTC
V gene: TRBV6-2/TRBV6-3; CDR3 length: 16; clone size: .; D gene: TRBD1; J gene: TRBJ1-5; CDR3 protein: CASSLRTGRNNQPQHF; CDR3 DNA: TGTGCCAGCAGTCTCCGGACAGGACGGAACAATCAGCCCCAGCATTTT
V gene: TRBV29-1; CDR3 length: 13; clone size: .; D gene: TRBD1; J gene: TRBJ2-5; CDR3 protein: CAGGNPGTETQYF; CDR3 DNA: TGCGCAGGGGGTAATCCTGGGACGGAGACCCAGTACTTC
V gene: TRBV5-1; CDR3 length: 14; clone size: .; D gene: TRBD1; J gene: TRBJ1-4; CDR3 protein: CASSTQGANEKLFF; CDR3 DNA: TGCGCCAGCAGCACACAGGGGGCGAATGAAAAACTGTTTTTT
V gene: TRBV3-1/TRBV3-2; CDR3 length: 17; clone size: .; D gene: .; J gene: TRBJ1-3; CDR3 protein: CASSPEWQSSSGNTIYF; CDR3 DNA: TGTGCCAGCAGCCCAGAGTGGCAGTCTAGCTCTGGAAACACCATATATTTT
V gene: TRBV3-1/TRBV3-2; CDR3 length: 15; clone size: .; D gene: .; J gene: TRBJ2-1; CDR3 protein: CASSQSLGPYNEQFF; CDR3 DNA: TGTGCCAGCAGCCAAAGTCTGGGGCCCTACAATGAGCAGTTCTTC
V gene: TRBV5-6; CDR3 length: 16; clone size: .; D gene: TRBD2; J gene: TRBJ2-3; CDR3 protein: CASRPGGPTSTDTQYF; CDR3 DNA: TGTGCCAGCAGGCCGGGGGGGCCGACATCCACAGATACGCAGTATTTT
V gene: TRBV5-1; CDR3 length: 14; clone size: .; D gene: TRBD1; J gene: TRBJ2-5; CDR3 protein: CASSEGQRQETQYF; CDR3 DNA: TGCGCCAGCTCCGAGGGACAGCGCCAAGAGACCCAGTACTTC
V gene: TRBV18; CDR3 length: 16; clone size: .; D gene: .; J gene: TRBJ2-2; CDR3 protein: CASSPPNGRDTGELFF; CDR3 DNA: TGTGCCAGCTCACCACCGAACGGGAGAGACACCGGGGAGCTGTTTTTT
V gene: TRBV9; CDR3 length: 16; clone size: .; D gene: TRBD2; J gene: TRBJ2-3; CDR3 protein: CASSVVVAGGTDTQYF; CDR3 DNA: TGTGCCAGCAGCGTAGTGGTAGCGGGGGGCACAGATACGCAGTATTTT